A single sample is the source of the 8 T cell receptor beta chains below, sequenced in a study of cytomegalovirus exposure and HLA in healthy donors. The PCR had 60 Vbeta and 13 Jbeta primers. Here immunoSEQ multiplex PCR was the method, and the copy in TCRdb shows in-frame clones only, minus some. Of some 200,000 clones detected, nearly 80% appear once; the ten largest clones hold around 1.8%. The sample comprised PBMCs. The receptors were sampled from a man aged 18 to 29 in good health and CMV-seronegative.

Details on this clone: The same CDR3 can be traced to other DNA sequences in this sample. J is TRBJ2-7 and V is TRBV19; D is undetermined. Between the trimmed V and J ends, which lost 3 bases and 0 bases, there was a span of 9 bases. The CDR3 is made up of 14 amino acids. Germline CDR1 LNHDA, CDR2 SQIVND (reference sequence). CDR3 sequence: CASSMARSSYEQYF. CDR3 nucleotides: TGTGCCAGTAGTATGGCCAGAAGCTCCTACGAGCAGTACTTC.

This clone showed up just once. The rearrangement links TRBV29-1 to TRBJ1-1; TRBD1 is a possible D gene (6 bases). The germline CDR1 and CDR2 sequences are SQVTM and ANQGSEA. Trimming cost V 8 bases and J 2 bases, with 15 bases left between them. The CDR3 loop spans 13 amino acids. CDR3 DNA: TGCAGCTGGGCCGGGGGGACAAACACTGAAGCTTTCTTT. It encodes CSWAGGTNTEAFF. The variable domain in full, with the rest retrieved from reference TRBV29-1 and TRBJ1-1, is SAVISQKPSRDICQRGTSLTIQCQVDSQVTMMFWYRQQPGQSLTLIATANQGSEATYESGFVIDKFPISRPNLTFSTLTVSNMSPEDSSIYLCSWAGGTNTEAFFGQGTRLTVV.

The chain uses TRBV4-3 and TRBJ2-1, with 8 bases identical to TRBD2. V shed 0 bases, J shed 2 bases, and the junction held 6 bases outside the gene matches. This CDR3 region has 17 residues. Germline V gives CDR1 LGHNA, CDR2 YSLEER. This chain's CDR3 is CASSQDWLAGAYNEQFF. The CDR3 DNA is TGCGCCAGCAGCCAAGATTGGCTAGCGGGCGCCTACAATGAGCAGTTCTTC.

The V and J genes are TRBV7-3 and TRBJ2-2, with 12 bases matching TRBD2. Germline loops: CDR1 SGHTA, CDR2 FQGTGA. This CDR3 comprises 16 residues. V lost 5 bases to trimming and J lost 5 bases; unmatched junction nucleotides: 6. CDR3 in amino acids: CASSMTGLAGTGELFF. DNA of the CDR3: TGTGCCAGCAGCATGACCGGACTAGCGGGGACCGGGGAGCTGTTTTTT.

For this clone: One junction end does not reproduce the germline sequence, and a read error may be involved. This chain uses TRBV7-7 with TRBJ2-5, with 7 bases aligning to TRBD1. Per the germline V gene, CDR1 is SSHAT and CDR2 is FNYEAQ (reference sequence). CDR3 size: 14 residues. For the CDR3, the DNA is TGTGCTAGCAGCTTGGGGACAGCCGAAGAGACCCAGTACTTC. Translated: CASSLGTAEETQYF.

V usage is TRBV11-2 and J usage is TRBJ2-2; D might be TRBD1 (5 bases). Germline CDR1 and CDR2: SGHAT and FQNNGV. The CDR3 covers 15 residues. Trimming took off 2 bases at V and 0 bases at J, with 7 bases between the two ends. CDR3 sequence reads: CASSLTGPNTGELFF. As DNA, the CDR3 is TGTGCCAGCAGCTTAACAGGACCGAACACCGGGGAGCTGTTTTTT.

V is TRBV28 and J is TRBJ1-5; D is unclear. The CDR3 is made up of 13 amino acids. Per the germline V gene, CDR1 is MDHEN and CDR2 is SYDVKM. V lost 5 bases to trimming and J lost 6 bases, with 11 bases between them. This chain's CDR3 is CASSPNRGQPQHF. CDR3 coding DNA: TGTGCCAGCAGTCCCAACCGAGGTCAGCCCCAGCATTTT.

The V call is TRBV12-5, the J call TRBJ1-2, with 12 bases lining up with TRBD1. The CDR3 consists of 14 residues. V shed 6 bases, J shed 8 bases, and the junction held 7 bases outside the gene matches. Germline V gene data show CDR1 as LGHNT and CDR2 as FRNRAP. This CDR3 is CASGPGQGAQGYTF. The CDR3 DNA reads TGTGCTAGTGGCCCGGGACAGGGGGCGCAAGGCTACACCTTC. Complete variable domain (other parts from reference TRBV12-5 and TRBJ1-2): DARVTQTPRHKVTEMGQEVTMRCQPILGHNTVFWYRQTMMQGLELLAYFRNRAPLDDSGMPKDRFSAEMPDATLATLKIQPSEPRDSAVYFCASGPGQGAQGYTFGSGTRLTVV.